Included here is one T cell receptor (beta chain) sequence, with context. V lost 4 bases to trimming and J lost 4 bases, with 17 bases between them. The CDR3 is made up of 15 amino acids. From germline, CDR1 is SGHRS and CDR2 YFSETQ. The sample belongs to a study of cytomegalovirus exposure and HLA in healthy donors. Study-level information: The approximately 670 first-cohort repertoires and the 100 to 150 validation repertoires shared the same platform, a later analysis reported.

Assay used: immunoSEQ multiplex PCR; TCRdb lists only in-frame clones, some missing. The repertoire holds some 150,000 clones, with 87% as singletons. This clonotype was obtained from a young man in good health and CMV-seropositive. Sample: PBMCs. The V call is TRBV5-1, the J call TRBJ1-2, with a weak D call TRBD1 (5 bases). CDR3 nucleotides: TGCGCCAGCAGCACCTCAGGGATTTCGGGCTATGGCTACACCTTC. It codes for CASSTSGISGYGYTF. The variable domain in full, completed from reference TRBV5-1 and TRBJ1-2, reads KAGVTQTPRYLIKTRGQQVTLSCSPISGHRSVSWYQQTPGQGLQFLFEYFSETQRNKGNFPGRFSGRQFSNSRSEMNVSTLELGDSALYLCASSTSGISGYGYTFGSGTRLTVV.